The present TCR beta chain was sequenced within a study of T cells after yellow fever vaccination. Study in general: Fractions of low cell number were prepared using SMART-Seq v4 Ultra Low Input.

A single record per CDR3 protein comes from TCRdb applying MiXCR to the 5' RACE reads. The sample shows about 350,000 distinct CDR3 sequences, 7% to 10% of them seen only once. The table lists this clonotype with many counts. This receptor was obtained from a young man who received the YFV17D yellow fever vaccine. Here the sequenced sample was PBMCs, taken approximately 40 days after the first yellow fever vaccination.

As DNA, the CDR3 is TGTGCCAGCAGCAAATTTCACTGCCTCCAAGAGACCCAGTACTTC. Translated, it gives CASSKFHCLQETQYF. The chain carries TRBV21-1 and TRBJ2-5. TRBV21-1 is labeled a pseudogene. This CDR3 has 15 residues.